This T cell receptor beta chain came from a study of OX40 agonist ivuxolimab in advanced cancers. V lost 4 bases, J lost 8 bases, and 12 bases lay in between. The CDR3 length is 12 residues. Germline CDR1 is SGDLS and CDR2 is YYNGEE. Data came from immunoSEQ multiplex PCR; TCRdb stores just in-frame clones and leaves some out. The sample has 72,000 or so clones, roughly 90% seen once. The chain links TRBV9 to TRBJ1-2; no definite D call. Sequences were derived from CD4+ or CD8+ T cells sorted from blood, sampled in a trial of the OX40 agonist ivuxolimab. The receptor was derived from an adult with an advanced solid tumor such as melanoma, head and neck, liver or kidney cancer. The CDR3 loop reads CASSPSKGGYTF. Here the CDR3 DNA reads TGTGCCAGCAGCCCCTCGAAAGGGGGCTACACCTTC.